This T cell receptor (beta chain) was identified during a study of cytomegalovirus exposure and HLA in healthy donors. With 4 bases clipped from V and 1 base from J, the junction kept 6 bases outside the gene matches. From germline, CDR1 is MDHEN and CDR2 SYDVKM. The CDR3 sequence is 15 residues long. Study-wide results and caveats: It was confirmed in vitro that a few of the CMV-associated chains were specific for CMV antigens. Later on, an analysis tied approximately 17,000 TCR beta sequences to HLA alleles at 0.05 false discovery rate. A link between a missense DCLRE1C variant and TCR beta V- and J-gene trimming emerged from a later analysis.

In regard to this clone: Its target is unknown.

Primers: 60 Vbeta forward and 13 Jbeta reverse. Only in-frame clones appear in the TCRdb table, and some are missing; sequencing was by immunoSEQ multiplex PCR. This repertoire includes 150,000 to 250,000 clones. The receptor was isolated from a boy aged 5 to 17 in good health and CMV-seronegative. The sequenced sample was PBMCs. This chain uses TRBV28 with TRBJ1-1, with 7 bases aligning to TRBD1. The CDR3 bases are TGTGCCAGCAGTTGGAGGTGGACAGGGAACACTGAAGCTTTCTTT. Protein product: CASSWRWTGNTEAFF.